A selection of T cell receptor beta chains follows, all from one sample in a study of blood T cell repertoires in COVID-19. This table comes from immunoSEQ multiplex PCR, and its TCRdb copy is limited to in-frame clones, with some not included. Of 210,000 or so clones listed, under 95% were seen once; the top ten hold more than 0.95%. What was sequenced was peripheral blood. These TCRs come from a man younger than 40 with acute or convalescent COVID-19. CDR3s include the opening cysteine and the closing phenylalanine or tryptophan. D genes are given only for firm matches. Clone size is shown for a subset of rows, as once, few, many or a class of expanded clone.

>TRBJ2-4|NA|TRBV15|NA
TGTGCCACCAGCAGGAGCCTACGGGACAATCCTTCATTGGCCAAAAACATTCAGTACTTC
CATSRSLRDNPSLAKNIQYF
>TRBJ2-2|NA|TRBV3-1/TRBV3-2|NA
TGTGCCAGCAGCCAAGCGGTTACAGCGAACACCGGGGAGCTGTTTTTT
CASSQAVTANTGELFF
>TRBJ2-1|NA|TRBV5-1|TRBD2
TGCGCCAGCAGCTTGGCCTCGGGGCTAGCGGGATTGGAGGAGCAGTTCTTC
CASSLASGLAGLEEQFF
>TRBJ2-7|NA|TRBV3-1/TRBV3-2|TRBD2
TGTGCCAGCAGCATGACTAGCGGGGGGGCCTACGAGCAGTACTTC
CASSMTSGGAYEQYF
>TRBJ2-1|NA|TRBV28|TRBD2
TGTGCCAGCAGCGTTAGCGGGAGAGGCGGTGAGCAGTTCTTC
CASSVSGRGGEQFF
>TRBJ1-1|NA|TRBV7-9|TRBD1
TGTGCCAGCAGCTTCGCCCGGGACAGGGTTGGCACTGAAGCTTTCTTT
CASSFARDRVGTEAFF
>TRBJ2-5|NA|TRBV5-1|TRBD2
TGCGCCAGCAGCTTGGTGGCCAGCGGGAATAAGACCCAGTACTTC
CASSLVASGNKTQYF
>TRBJ1-4|NA|TRBV9|NA
TGTGCCAGCAGCGTGTCGCAGGGTAATGAAAAACTGTTTTTT
CASSVSQGNEKLFF
>TRBJ2-7|NA|TRBV28|TRBD2
TGTGCCAGCAGTACTAGCGGGAAAGCGTACTTC
CASSTSGKAYF
>TRBJ2-5|NA|TRBV7-9|NA
TGTGCCAGCAGGGGACAAGCCTTAGAGACCCAGTACTTC
CASRGQALETQYF
>TRBJ2-1|NA|TRBV7-3|TRBD1
TGTGCCAGCAGCCAAGCCCGACAGGGATCGCTGAATGAGCAGTTCTTC
CASSQARQGSLNEQFF
>TRBJ2-3|once|TRBV18|TRBD1
TGTGCCAGCTCACGACGGACAGGGGGCTCGGATACGCAGTATTTT
CASSRRTGGSDTQYF
>TRBJ1-5|NA|TRBV30|NA
TGTGCCTGGAGTAATGAAGGGGCCTACAATCAGCCCCAGCATTTT
CAWSNEGAYNQPQHF
>TRBJ1-5|NA|TRBV20-1|NA
TGCAGTGCTAGTTCCTCCAGGGGTCAGCCCCAGCATTTT
CSASSSRGQPQHF
>TRBJ2-2|NA|TRBV6-5|NA
TGTGCCAGCAGTTACTCGGTACAGAACACCGGGGAGCTGTTTTTT
CASSYSVQNTGELFF
>TRBJ2-2|NA|TRBV28|NA
TGTGCCAGCAGCCCTGACAGGAGAAACACCGGGGAGCTGTTTTTT
CASSPDRRNTGELFF
>TRBJ1-2|NA|TRBV5-1|TRBD1
TGCGCCAGCAGCGCGGACAGGGGCGGCTACACCTTC
CASSADRGGYTF
>TRBJ2-3|once|TRBV11-1|NA
TGTGCCAGCAGCTTAGATGGCCGGACTAGCACAGATACGCAGTATTTT
CASSLDGRTSTDTQYF
>TRBJ2-3|NA|TRBV5-1|NA
TGCGCCAGCAGCTTGTCCATAGCGGTGAGCACAGATACGCAGTATTTT
CASSLSIAVSTDTQYF
>TRBJ1-1|NA|TRBV7-9|NA
TGTGCCAGCAGCTTAGGTACTTGGAGGAACACTGAAGCTTTCTTT
CASSLGTWRNTEAFF
>TRBJ2-7|once|TRBV28|TRBD2
TGTGCCAGCAGGCCGGGACTAGCGGCCTACGAGCAGTACTTC
CASRPGLAAYEQYF
>TRBJ1-2|NA|TRBV19|TRBD1
TGTGCCAGTAACCCCAGGGGGCCGGCTAACTATGGCTACACCTTC
CASNPRGPANYGYTF
>TRBJ1-4|NA|TRBV6-6|NA
TGTGCCAGCAGTTACAACAGCCCTGCAACTAATGAAAAACTGTTTTTT
CASSYNSPATNEKLFF
>TRBJ2-5|NA|TRBV30|TRBD1
TGTGCCTGGAGTGTACCCCCAGGGGGCTTCGAGGAGACCCAGTACTTC
CAWSVPPGGFEETQYF